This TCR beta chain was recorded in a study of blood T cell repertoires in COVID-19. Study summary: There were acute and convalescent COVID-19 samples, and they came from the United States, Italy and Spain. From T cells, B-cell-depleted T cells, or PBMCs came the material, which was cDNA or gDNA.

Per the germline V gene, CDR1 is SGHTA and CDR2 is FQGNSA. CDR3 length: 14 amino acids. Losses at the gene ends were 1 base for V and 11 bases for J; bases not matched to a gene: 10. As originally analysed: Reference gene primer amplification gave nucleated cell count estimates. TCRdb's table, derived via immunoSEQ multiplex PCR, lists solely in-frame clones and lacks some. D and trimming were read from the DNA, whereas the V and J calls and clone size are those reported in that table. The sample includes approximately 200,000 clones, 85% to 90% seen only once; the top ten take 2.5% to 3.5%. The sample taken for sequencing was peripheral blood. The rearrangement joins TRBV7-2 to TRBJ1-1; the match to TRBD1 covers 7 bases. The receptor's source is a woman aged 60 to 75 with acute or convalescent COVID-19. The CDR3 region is CASSLGGTGVVAFF. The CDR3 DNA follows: TGTGCCAGCAGCTTAGGCGGAACAGGGGTAGTCGCTTTCTTT.